This TCR beta chain was captured in a study of control samples from healthy donors and cancer patients. This CDR3 has 17 residues. The table came from immunoSEQ multiplex PCR; TCRdb's copy has only in-frame clones and leaves some out. The sample has 100,000 or so clones, roughly 92% seen once. This chain uses TRBV21-1 with TRBJ2-2; the DNA was not used to check the table's D call, TRBD1. TRBV21-1 is annotated as a pseudogene. This receptor was taken from a woman in her 30s in good health. Sequencing input: blood. The CDR3: CASKVKLGASHTGELFF. As DNA, the CDR3 is TGTGCCAGCAAGGTAAAGTTGGGGGCCTCGCACACCGGGGAGCTGTTTTTT.